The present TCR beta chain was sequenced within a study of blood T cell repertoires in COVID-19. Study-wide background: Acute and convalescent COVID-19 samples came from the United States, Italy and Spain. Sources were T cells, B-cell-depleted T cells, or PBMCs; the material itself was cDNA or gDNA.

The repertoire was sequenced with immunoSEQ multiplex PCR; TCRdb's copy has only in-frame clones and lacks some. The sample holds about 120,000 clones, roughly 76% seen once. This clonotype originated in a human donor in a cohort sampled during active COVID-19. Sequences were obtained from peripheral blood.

CDR3 residues: CATQWSGGSYEQYF. CDR3 nucleotide sequence: TGTGCCACCCAGTGGAGCGGAGGATCCTACGAGCAGTACTTC. The V call is TRBV28, the J call TRBJ2-7, with D maybe TRBD2 (5 bases). The V end lost 10 bases, the J end lost 1 base, and 17 bases lay between the germline ends. CDR3 length equals 14 residues. Germline CDR1 is MDHEN and CDR2 is SYDVKM.